This note documents a single TCR beta chain sequence. The repertoire was sequenced with immunoSEQ multiplex PCR; TCRdb's copy has only in-frame clones and lacks some. The data contain 130,000 or so clones, roughly 86% of them singletons. The CDR3 runs to 15 residues. V lost 4 bases and J 3 bases, leaving 12 bases between the germline ends. Germline values: CDR1 LNHDA, CDR2 SQIVND (reference sequence). The data originate from a study of blood T cell repertoires in COVID-19. The sequencing input was peripheral blood. The source is a woman between 65 and 79 years old with COVID-19, enrolled during active disease. The chain is built from TRBV19 and TRBJ2-2; TRBD1 might be the D (6 bases). The CDR3 region is CASSKEHRDTGELFF. The CDR3 coding sequence is TGTGCCAGTAGTAAAGAACACAGGGACACCGGGGAGCTGTTTTTT.